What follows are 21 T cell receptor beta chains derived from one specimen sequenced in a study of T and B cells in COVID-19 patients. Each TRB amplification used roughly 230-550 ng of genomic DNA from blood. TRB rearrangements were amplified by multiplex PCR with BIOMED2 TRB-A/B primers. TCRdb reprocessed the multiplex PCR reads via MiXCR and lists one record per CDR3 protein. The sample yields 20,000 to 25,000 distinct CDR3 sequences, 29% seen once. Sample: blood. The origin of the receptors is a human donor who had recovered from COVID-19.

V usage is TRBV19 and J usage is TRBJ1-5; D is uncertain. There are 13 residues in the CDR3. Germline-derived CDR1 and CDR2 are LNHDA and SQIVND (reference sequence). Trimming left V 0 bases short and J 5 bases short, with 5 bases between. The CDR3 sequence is CASSIEGHQPQHF. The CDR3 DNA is TGTGCCAGTAGTATAGAGGGCCATCAGCCCCAGCATTTT.

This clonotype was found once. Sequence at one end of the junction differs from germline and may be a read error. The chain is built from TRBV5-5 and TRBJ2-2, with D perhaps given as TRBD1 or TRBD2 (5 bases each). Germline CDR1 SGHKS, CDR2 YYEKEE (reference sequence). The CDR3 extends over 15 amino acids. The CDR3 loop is CASSLGGINTWELFF. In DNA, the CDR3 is TGTGCCAGCAGCTTGGGGGGGATTAACACCTGGGAGCTGTTTTTT. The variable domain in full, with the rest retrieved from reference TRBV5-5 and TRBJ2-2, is DAGVTQSPTHLIKTRGQQVTLRCSPISGHKSVSWYQQVLGQGPQFIFQYYEKEERGRGNFPDRFSARQFPNYSSELNVNALLLGDSALYLCASSLGGINTWELFFGEGSRLTVL.

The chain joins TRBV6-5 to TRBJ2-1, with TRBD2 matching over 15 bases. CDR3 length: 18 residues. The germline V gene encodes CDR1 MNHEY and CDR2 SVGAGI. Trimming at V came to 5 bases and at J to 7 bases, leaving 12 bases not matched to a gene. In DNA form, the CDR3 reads TGTGCCAGCAGTCGGACTAGCGGGGGGGCCACCCAGAGGAATGAGCAGTTCTTC. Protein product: CASSRTSGGATQRNEQFF.

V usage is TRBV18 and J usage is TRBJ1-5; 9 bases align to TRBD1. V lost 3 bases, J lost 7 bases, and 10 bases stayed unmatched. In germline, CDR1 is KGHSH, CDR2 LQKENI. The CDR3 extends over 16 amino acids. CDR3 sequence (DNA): TGTGCCAGCTCACCCCTCGGACAGGGGAATAAGCAGCCCCAGCATTTT. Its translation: CASSPLGQGNKQPQHF.

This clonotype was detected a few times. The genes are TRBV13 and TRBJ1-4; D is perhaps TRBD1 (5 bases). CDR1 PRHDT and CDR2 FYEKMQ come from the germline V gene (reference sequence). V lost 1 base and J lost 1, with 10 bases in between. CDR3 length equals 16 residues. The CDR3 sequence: CASSLEAGQTNEKLFF. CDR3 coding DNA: TGTGCCAGCAGCTTAGAGGCAGGGCAAACTAATGAAAAACTGTTTTTT.

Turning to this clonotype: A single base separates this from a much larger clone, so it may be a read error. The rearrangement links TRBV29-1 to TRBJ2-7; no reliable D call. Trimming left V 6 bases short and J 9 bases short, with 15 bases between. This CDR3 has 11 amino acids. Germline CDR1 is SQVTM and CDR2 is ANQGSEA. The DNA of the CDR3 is TGCAGCGTAGGGATATATTTATTGCAGTACTTC. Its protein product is CSVGIYLLQYF.

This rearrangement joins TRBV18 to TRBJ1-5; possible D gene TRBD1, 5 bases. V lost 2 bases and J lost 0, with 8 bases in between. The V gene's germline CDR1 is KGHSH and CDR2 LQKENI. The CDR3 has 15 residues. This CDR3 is CASSPIGDSNQPQHF. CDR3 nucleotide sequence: TGTGCCAGCTCACCAATAGGGGATAGCAATCAGCCCCAGCATTTT.

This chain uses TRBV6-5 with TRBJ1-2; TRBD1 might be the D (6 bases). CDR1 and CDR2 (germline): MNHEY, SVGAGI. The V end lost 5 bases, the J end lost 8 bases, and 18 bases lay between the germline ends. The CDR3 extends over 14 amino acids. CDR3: CASSGAGAVEGYTF. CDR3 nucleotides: TGTGCCAGCAGTGGGGCGGGGGCGGTCGAGGGCTACACCTTC.

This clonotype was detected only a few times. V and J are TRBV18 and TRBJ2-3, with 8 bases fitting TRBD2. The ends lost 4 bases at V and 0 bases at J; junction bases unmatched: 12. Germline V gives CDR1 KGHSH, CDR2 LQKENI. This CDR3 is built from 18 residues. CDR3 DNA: TGTGCCAGCTCACTTGCGGGAGGTCCAGTTCTTAGCACAGATACGCAGTATTTT. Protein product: CASSLAGGPVLSTDTQYF.

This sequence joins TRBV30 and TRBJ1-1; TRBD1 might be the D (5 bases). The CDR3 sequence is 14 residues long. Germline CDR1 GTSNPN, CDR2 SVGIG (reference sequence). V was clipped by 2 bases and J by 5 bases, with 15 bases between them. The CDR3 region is CAWSSMGVPTEAFF. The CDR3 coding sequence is TGTGCCTGGAGTTCGATGGGGGTACCGACTGAAGCTTTCTTT.

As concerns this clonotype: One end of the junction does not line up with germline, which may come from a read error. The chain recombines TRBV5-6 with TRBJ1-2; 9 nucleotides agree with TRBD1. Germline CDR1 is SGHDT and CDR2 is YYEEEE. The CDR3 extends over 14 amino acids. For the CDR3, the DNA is TGCGCCAGCAGCCAGGGTGACAGGGGGTTTGGCTACACCTTC. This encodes CASSQGDRGFGYTF.

The CDR3 here is CASSGTIGNGYTF. The CDR3 nucleotides are TGTGCCAGCAGTGGGACAATTGGAAATGGCTACACCTTC. The chain combines TRBV12-3 or TRBV12-4 with TRBJ1-2, with TRBD1 as a possible D gene (6 bases). This CDR3 region has 13 residues. The germline V and J ends were trimmed by 5 bases and 6 bases, with 13 bases remaining between them.

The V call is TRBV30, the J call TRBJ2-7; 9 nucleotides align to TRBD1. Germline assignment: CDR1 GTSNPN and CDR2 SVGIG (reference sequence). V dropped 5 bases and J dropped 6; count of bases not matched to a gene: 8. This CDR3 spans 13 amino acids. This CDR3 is CAWSTGGASEQYF. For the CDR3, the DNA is TGTGCCTGGTCCACAGGGGGCGCTTCCGAGCAGTACTTC.

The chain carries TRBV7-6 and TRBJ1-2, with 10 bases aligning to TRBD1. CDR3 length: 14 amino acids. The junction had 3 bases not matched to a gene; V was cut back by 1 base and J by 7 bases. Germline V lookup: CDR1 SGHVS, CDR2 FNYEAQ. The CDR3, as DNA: TGTGCCAGCAGCTTAGGGGACAGGGGTTCTGGCTACACCTTC. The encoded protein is CASSLGDRGSGYTF.

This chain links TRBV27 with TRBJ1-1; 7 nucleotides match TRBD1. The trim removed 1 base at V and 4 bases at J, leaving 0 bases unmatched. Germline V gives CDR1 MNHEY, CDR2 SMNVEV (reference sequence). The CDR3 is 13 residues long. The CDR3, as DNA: TGTGCCAGCAGTTTATGGGACAGCACTGAAGCTTTCTTT. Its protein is CASSLWDSTEAFF.

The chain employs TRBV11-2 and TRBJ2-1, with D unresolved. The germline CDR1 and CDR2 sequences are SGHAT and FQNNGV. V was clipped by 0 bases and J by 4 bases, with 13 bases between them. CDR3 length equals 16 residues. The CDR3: CASSLDLGDPYNEQFF. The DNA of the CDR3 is TGTGCCAGCAGCTTAGATCTCGGCGACCCGTACAATGAGCAGTTCTTC.

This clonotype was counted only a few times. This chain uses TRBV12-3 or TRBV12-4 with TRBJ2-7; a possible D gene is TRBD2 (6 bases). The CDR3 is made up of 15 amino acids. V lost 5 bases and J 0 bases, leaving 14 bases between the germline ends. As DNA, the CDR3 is TGTGCCAGCAGTCCCCCCCGGGGGAACTCCTACGAGCAGTACTTC. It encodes CASSPPRGNSYEQYF.

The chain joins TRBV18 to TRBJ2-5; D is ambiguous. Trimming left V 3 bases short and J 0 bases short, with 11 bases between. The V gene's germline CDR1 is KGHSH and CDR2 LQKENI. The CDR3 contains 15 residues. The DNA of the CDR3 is TGTGCCAGCTCACCCCCGGGCCAGTACCAAGAGACCCAGTACTTC. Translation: CASSPPGQYQETQYF.

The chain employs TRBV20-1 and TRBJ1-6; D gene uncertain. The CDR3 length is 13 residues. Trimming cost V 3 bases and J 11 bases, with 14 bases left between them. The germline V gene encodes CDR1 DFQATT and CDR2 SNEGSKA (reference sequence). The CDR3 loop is CSARAGGRTPLHF. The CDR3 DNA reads TGCAGTGCTAGGGCGGGCGGGCGGACACCCCTCCACTTT.

CDR3: CAWSGYYGYTF. CDR3 nucleotides: TGTGCCTGGAGCGGCTACTATGGCTACACCTTC. The chain couples TRBV30 to TRBJ1-2; D not resolved. The V end was cut by 3 bases, the J end by 3 bases, with 5 bases between. The CDR3 loop spans 11 amino acids. Germline V CDR1 and CDR2: GTSNPN, SVGIG (reference sequence).

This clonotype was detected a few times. The CDR3 sequence is CASSHPKSSYNEQFF. DNA for the CDR3: TGTGCCAGCAGCCACCCCAAAAGCTCCTACAATGAGCAGTTCTTC. The chain has TRBV7-6 and TRBJ2-1; D is unclear. Germline V gene data show CDR1 as SGHVS and CDR2 as FNYEAQ. This CDR3 has 15 residues. The V and J ends lost 5 bases and 0 bases respectively, with 11 bases between them.